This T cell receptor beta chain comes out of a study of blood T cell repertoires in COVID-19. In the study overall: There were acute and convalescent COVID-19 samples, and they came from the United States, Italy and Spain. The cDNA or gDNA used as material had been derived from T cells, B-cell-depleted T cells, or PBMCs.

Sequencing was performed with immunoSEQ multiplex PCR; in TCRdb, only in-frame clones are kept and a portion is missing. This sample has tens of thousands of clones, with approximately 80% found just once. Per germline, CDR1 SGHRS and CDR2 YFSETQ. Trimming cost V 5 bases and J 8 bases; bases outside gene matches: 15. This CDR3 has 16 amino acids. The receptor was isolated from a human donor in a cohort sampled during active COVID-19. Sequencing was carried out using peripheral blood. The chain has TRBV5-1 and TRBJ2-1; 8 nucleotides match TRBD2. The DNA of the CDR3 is TGCGCCAGCAGGGAGAGACTAGCGCCCGAGGTAGATGAGCAGTTCTTC. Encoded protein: CASRERLAPEVDEQFF.